This is a list of T cell receptor beta chains from one sample in a study of T cell responses to AZD1222 COVID-19 vaccine. Clones were read by immunoSEQ multiplex PCR, and TCRdb kept only the in-frame ones, dropping some. The table lists roughly 190,000 clones, approximately 91% of them singletons. Sample: peripheral blood, taken 28 days after the second AZD1222 dose. These receptors were collected from an adult who received the AZD1222 COVID-19 vaccine. The CDR3 runs from the conserved cysteine through the conserved F or W. A D gene is named only where the DNA matches it firmly. The listing skips clone size in some rows; elsewhere it reads once, few, many or a size class.

CDR3 DNA: TGCAGCGTTGACGCCTTACTAGCGGGAGAAGGCACAGATACGCAGTATTTT; CDR3 protein: CSVDALLAGEGTDTQYF; D gene: TRBD2; J gene: TRBJ2-3; clone size: NA; V gene: TRBV29-1
CDR3 DNA: TGTGCCAGTACAGGGGTGGGGGAGACCCAGTACTTC; CDR3 protein: CASTGVGETQYF; D gene: TRBD1; J gene: TRBJ2-5; clone size: NA; V gene: TRBV6-5
CDR3 DNA: TGCGCCAGCAGCCATCCCAAGGGCATGAACACTGAAGCTTTCTTT; CDR3 protein: CASSHPKGMNTEAFF; D gene: NA; J gene: TRBJ1-1; clone size: NA; V gene: TRBV4-1
CDR3 DNA: TGTGCCAGCTCACCCCGCGGACAGGCGGGTGGTGGGGCCAACGTCCTGACTTTC; CDR3 protein: CASSPRGQAGGGANVLTF; D gene: TRBD1; J gene: TRBJ2-6; clone size: NA; V gene: TRBV18
CDR3 DNA: TGTGCCAGCAGCGCCCATGTGGCGGCTAATACCGGGGAGCTGTTTTTT; CDR3 protein: CASSAHVAANTGELFF; D gene: NA; J gene: TRBJ2-2; clone size: NA; V gene: TRBV7-3
CDR3 DNA: TGCAGTGCCAGTGGTCAGGGGGCAGCGCCTAATGAGCAGTTCTTC; CDR3 protein: CSASGQGAAPNEQFF; D gene: TRBD1; J gene: TRBJ2-1; clone size: NA; V gene: TRBV20-1
CDR3 DNA: TGTGCCAGCAGCCTAGGCCGAGATACGCAGTATTTT; CDR3 protein: CASSLGRDTQYF; D gene: NA; J gene: TRBJ2-3; clone size: NA; V gene: TRBV7-3
CDR3 DNA: TGTGCCAGCAGCGTGGTAACGGGAGGGCTTGCTGAGCAGTTCTTC; CDR3 protein: CASSVVTGGLAEQFF; D gene: TRBD2; J gene: TRBJ2-1; clone size: NA; V gene: TRBV9
CDR3 DNA: TGTGCCAGCAGCCTGAAAAACCCACTAGCGGGAGGGATATACAATGAGCAGTTCTTC; CDR3 protein: CASSLKNPLAGGIYNEQFF; D gene: TRBD2; J gene: TRBJ2-1; clone size: once; V gene: TRBV27
CDR3 DNA: TGTGCCAGCAGTTTGAACAGGTTCTATAGCAATCAGCCCCAGCATTTT; CDR3 protein: CASSLNRFYSNQPQHF; D gene: NA; J gene: TRBJ1-5; clone size: NA; V gene: TRBV28
CDR3 DNA: TGTGCCAGCTGCTGGGCCCCCTCTGGAAACACCATATATTTT; CDR3 protein: CASCWAPSGNTIYF; D gene: NA; J gene: TRBJ1-3; clone size: NA; V gene: TRBV6-5
CDR3 DNA: TGTGCCAGCGGCCGGGACAGGCTATTCTATGGCTACACCTTC; CDR3 protein: CASGRDRLFYGYTF; D gene: TRBD1; J gene: TRBJ1-2; clone size: NA; V gene: TRBV6-2/TRBV6-3
CDR3 DNA: TGTGCCAGCAGAAGAGAAAGCGGGAGGACAAGGTATACGCAGTATTTT; CDR3 protein: CASRRESGRTRYTQYF; D gene: TRBD2; J gene: TRBJ2-3; clone size: NA; V gene: TRBV5-8
CDR3 DNA: TGCGCCAGCAGCTTGACTAGCGGGACGGAGGAGCAGTACTTC; CDR3 protein: CASSLTSGTEEQYF; D gene: TRBD2; J gene: TRBJ2-7; clone size: NA; V gene: TRBV5-1
CDR3 DNA: TGTGCCAGCAGCTTATTTATAGGAGAAGAGACCCAGTACTTC; CDR3 protein: CASSLFIGEETQYF; D gene: NA; J gene: TRBJ2-5; clone size: NA; V gene: TRBV7-6
CDR3 DNA: TGTGCCAGCAGCCAAAGTACGGGGTATAATTCACCCCTCCACTTT; CDR3 protein: CASSQSTGYNSPLHF; D gene: NA; J gene: TRBJ1-6; clone size: few; V gene: TRBV4-2
CDR3 DNA: TGCAGTGCCATGGTGGGTGATACGCAGTATTTT; CDR3 protein: CSAMVGDTQYF; D gene: NA; J gene: TRBJ2-3; clone size: NA; V gene: TRBV20-1
CDR3 DNA: TGTGCCAGCAGCGAGGGCGGGAGCTCCTACAATGAGCAGTTCTTC; CDR3 protein: CASSEGGSSYNEQFF; D gene: TRBD2; J gene: TRBJ2-1; clone size: NA; V gene: TRBV9
CDR3 DNA: TGTGCCAGCAGTCTAGCGGGAGGGCCCTACGAGCAGTACTTC; CDR3 protein: CASSLAGGPYEQYF; D gene: TRBD2; J gene: TRBJ2-7; clone size: NA; V gene: TRBV5-4
CDR3 DNA: TGTGCCAGCAGTCCACCGGGAAAAGCCGATGAAAAACTGTTTTTT; CDR3 protein: CASSPPGKADEKLFF; D gene: NA; J gene: TRBJ1-4; clone size: NA; V gene: TRBV28
CDR3 DNA: TGTGCCAGCAGCCAAGACACTCCTAGGGAGCAGTACTTC; CDR3 protein: CASSQDTPREQYF; D gene: NA; J gene: TRBJ2-7; clone size: NA; V gene: TRBV5-4
CDR3 DNA: TGTGCCAGCAGCCGAGGCTCCTACGAGCAGTACTTC; CDR3 protein: CASSRGSYEQYF; D gene: NA; J gene: TRBJ2-7; clone size: NA; V gene: TRBV2
CDR3 DNA: TGTGCCAGCAGCTTAGGAGGAGGGGCGAGCACAGATACGCAGTATTTT; CDR3 protein: CASSLGGGASTDTQYF; D gene: NA; J gene: TRBJ2-3; clone size: NA; V gene: TRBV7-2
CDR3 DNA: TGTGCCAGCACCAGCCGGGACCCACACTCCTACAATGAGCAGTTCTTC; CDR3 protein: CASTSRDPHSYNEQFF; D gene: NA; J gene: TRBJ2-1; clone size: NA; V gene: TRBV28
CDR3 DNA: TGTGCCAGCAGTTGGGAGACATTGGGCGGTCATTCACCCCTCCACTTT; CDR3 protein: CASSWETLGGHSPLHF; D gene: NA; J gene: TRBJ1-6; clone size: NA; V gene: TRBV27
CDR3 DNA: TGTGCCAGCAGTTTATACCGGGGGCTTAATCAGCCCCAGCATTTT; CDR3 protein: CASSLYRGLNQPQHF; D gene: NA; J gene: TRBJ1-5; clone size: NA; V gene: TRBV28
CDR3 DNA: TGTGCCCCGGCAGGGGGAGAGAACACTGAAGCTTTCTTT; CDR3 protein: CAPAGGENTEAFF; D gene: TRBD1; J gene: TRBJ1-1; clone size: NA; V gene: TRBV30
CDR3 DNA: TGTGCCAGCACCCCTCGGGACAGGGGGTCCCACGAGCAGTACTTC; CDR3 protein: CASTPRDRGSHEQYF; D gene: TRBD1; J gene: TRBJ2-7; clone size: NA; V gene: TRBV5-6
CDR3 DNA: TGTGCCAGTAGTATAGGGACTAGCGGGAGGGCCAGGAATGAGCAGTTCTTC; CDR3 protein: CASSIGTSGRARNEQFF; D gene: TRBD2; J gene: TRBJ2-1; clone size: NA; V gene: TRBV19
CDR3 DNA: TGTGCTAGTGGTTTGGGGCAGGACAGATCTATTGAAGCTTTCTTT; CDR3 protein: CASGLGQDRSIEAFF; D gene: NA; J gene: TRBJ1-1; clone size: NA; V gene: TRBV12-5
CDR3 DNA: TGCGCCAGCAGCCTAACCGGACAGTTATACGAGCAGTACTTC; CDR3 protein: CASSLTGQLYEQYF; D gene: NA; J gene: TRBJ2-7; clone size: once; V gene: TRBV5-1
CDR3 DNA: TGTGCCAGTAGTATAGGTGGCGGCGAAGGAAACACCATATATTTT; CDR3 protein: CASSIGGGEGNTIYF; D gene: NA; J gene: TRBJ1-3; clone size: NA; V gene: TRBV19
CDR3 DNA: TGTGCCAGCACCCCCCAGGACAGGGTCCACGAGCAGTACTTC; CDR3 protein: CASTPQDRVHEQYF; D gene: TRBD1; J gene: TRBJ2-7; clone size: NA; V gene: TRBV6-5
CDR3 DNA: TGTGCCGTCCCCCGGACAGCTAACACTGAAGCTTTCTTT; CDR3 protein: CAVPRTANTEAFF; D gene: NA; J gene: TRBJ1-1; clone size: NA; V gene: TRBV2
CDR3 DNA: TGTGCCAGTAGGCAGGCAACTAATGAAAAACTGTTTTTT; CDR3 protein: CASRQATNEKLFF; D gene: NA; J gene: TRBJ1-4; clone size: NA; V gene: TRBV28
CDR3 DNA: TGCGCCAGCAGTGACAGGGCCGGGGAGCTGTTTTTT; CDR3 protein: CASSDRAGELFF; D gene: NA; J gene: TRBJ2-2; clone size: NA; V gene: TRBV10-1
CDR3 DNA: TGTGCCACCGCTAGCGGGACTAAATACAATGAGCAGTTCTTC; CDR3 protein: CATASGTKYNEQFF; D gene: TRBD2; J gene: TRBJ2-1; clone size: NA; V gene: TRBV19
CDR3 DNA: TGCGCCAGCAGCGCCTCGAACACCGGGGAGCTGTTTTTT; CDR3 protein: CASSASNTGELFF; D gene: NA; J gene: TRBJ2-2; clone size: NA; V gene: TRBV5-1
CDR3 DNA: TGTGCCAGCAGCCAGGGCAATGAGCAGTTCTTC; CDR3 protein: CASSQGNEQFF; D gene: NA; J gene: TRBJ2-1; clone size: NA; V gene: TRBV14
CDR3 DNA: TGCAGTGCTAGAGACGGGTATGAGCAGTTCTTC; CDR3 protein: CSARDGYEQFF; D gene: NA; J gene: TRBJ2-1; clone size: NA; V gene: TRBV20-1
CDR3 DNA: TGTGCCAGCAGTATCCGGGCGGGCCAGCCCCAGCATTTT; CDR3 protein: CASSIRAGQPQHF; D gene: NA; J gene: TRBJ1-5; clone size: NA; V gene: TRBV27
CDR3 DNA: TGTGCCAGCAGTACCCTAGGGTTCGGATCACCCCTCCACTTT; CDR3 protein: CASSTLGFGSPLHF; D gene: NA; J gene: TRBJ1-6; clone size: once; V gene: TRBV6-2/TRBV6-3
CDR3 DNA: TGTGCCAGCAGCTTCAGACAGGGGGAATACAATGAGCAGTTCTTC; CDR3 protein: CASSFRQGEYNEQFF; D gene: TRBD1; J gene: TRBJ2-1; clone size: NA; V gene: TRBV7-2
CDR3 DNA: TGCGCCAGCAGCAAGACAGCCACCGGGGAGCTGTTTTTT; CDR3 protein: CASSKTATGELFF; D gene: NA; J gene: TRBJ2-2; clone size: NA; V gene: TRBV5-1
CDR3 DNA: TGTGCCAGCAGATTTGGACGGGGGAACACTGAAGCTTTCTTT; CDR3 protein: CASRFGRGNTEAFF; D gene: NA; J gene: TRBJ1-1; clone size: NA; V gene: TRBV7-9
CDR3 DNA: TGCGCCAGCCTTTCTTACGGGACTAGCGGTCTCAATGAGCAGTTCTTC; CDR3 protein: CASLSYGTSGLNEQFF; D gene: TRBD2; J gene: TRBJ2-1; clone size: NA; V gene: TRBV5-1
CDR3 DNA: TGTGCCTGGAGTGTACGCGTCGGCGCTAGCGGACCCTACGAGCAGTACTTC; CDR3 protein: CAWSVRVGASGPYEQYF; D gene: TRBD2; J gene: TRBJ2-7; clone size: NA; V gene: TRBV30
CDR3 DNA: TGCGCCAGCAGCTTGGTAGGCGCGTCGACAGATACGCAGTATTTT; CDR3 protein: CASSLVGASTDTQYF; D gene: NA; J gene: TRBJ2-3; clone size: once; V gene: TRBV5-1
CDR3 DNA: TGTGCCAGCAGTTCACAGGGGGCACTGAGCAAAAACATTCAGTACTTC; CDR3 protein: CASSSQGALSKNIQYF; D gene: TRBD1; J gene: TRBJ2-4; clone size: NA; V gene: TRBV5-5
CDR3 DNA: TGTGCCAGCAGTTTAGAGGAGACCCAGTACTTC; CDR3 protein: CASSLEETQYF; D gene: NA; J gene: TRBJ2-5; clone size: NA; V gene: TRBV28